The sequence of this T cell receptor beta chain was determined in a study of T cells in localized non-small cell lung cancer. V was trimmed by 0 bases and J by 0 bases, leaving 9 bases between them. Per the germline V gene, CDR1 is SGDLS and CDR2 is YYNGEE. The CDR3 covers 16 residues. General study results and limits: A denser population of T cells in blood accompanied longer overall survival. Peak T cell clonality was found in uninvolved adjacent lung, exceeding tumor. Owing to sequencing of a solitary tumor region, heterogeneity cannot be discounted.

A remark on this clone: Its specificity is unknown.

Sequencing used immunoSEQ multiplex PCR; TCRdb keeps in-frame clones, though not all of them. The repertoire holds roughly 50,000 clones, with about four fifths as singletons. The sample in question was peripheral blood, obtained before any cancer treatment. V is TRBV9 and J is TRBJ2-2; D ambiguous. This clonotype originated in a female donor of 60 years or more with stage II squamous cell lung carcinoma. CDR3 nucleotide sequence: TGTGCCAGCAGCGTAGGGAGTGACGCGAACACCGGGGAGCTGTTTTTT. As protein: CASSVGSDANTGELFF.